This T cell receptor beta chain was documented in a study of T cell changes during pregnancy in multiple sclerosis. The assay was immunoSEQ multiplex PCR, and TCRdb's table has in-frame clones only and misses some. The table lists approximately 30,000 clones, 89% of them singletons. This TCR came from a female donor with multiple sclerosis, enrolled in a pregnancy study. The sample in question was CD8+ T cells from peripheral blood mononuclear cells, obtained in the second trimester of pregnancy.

The CDR3 region has the DNA TGTGCCAGCAGCTCTGGGACAGGGAACTACGAGCAGTACTTC. Translating gives CASSSGTGNYEQYF. J is TRBJ2-7 and V is TRBV13, with 9 nucleotides matching TRBD1. The ends lost 4 bases at V and 3 bases at J; junction bases unmatched: 4. This CDR3 comprises 14 residues. Germline V gives CDR1 PRHDT, CDR2 FYEKMQ (reference sequence). Full variable domain (rest looked up from reference TRBV13 and TRBJ2-7): AAGVIQSPRHLIKEKRETATLKCYPIPRHDTVYWYQQGPGQDPQFLISFYEKMQSDKGSIPDRFSAQQFSDYHSELNMSSLELGDSALYFCASSSGTGNYEQYFGPGTRLTVT.